This T cell receptor (beta chain) was captured by sequencing in a study of blood T cells in healthy people across ages. J lost 12 bases, V lost 5 bases, and 13 bases had no gene match. Germline lookup yields CDR1 LGHDT and CDR2 YNNKEL (reference sequence). The CDR3 spans 15 residues. A J-beta primer mix and a sample-barcoded 5' primer were used in a second PCR of about 6 to 12 cycles. From the 5' RACE reads, TCRdb called clonotypes with MiXCR, one entry per CDR3 protein. This table holds 1.6 million or so distinct CDR3 sequences, 30% to 35% found once. J is TRBJ1-6 and V is TRBV3-1; 7 bases match TRBD1. The sequenced sample consisted of blood. This clonotype originated in a woman in her thirties in good health. The CDR3 spells CASSSWDRLSVPLHF. The DNA of the CDR3 is TGTGCCAGCAGCTCTTGGGACAGACTAAGCGTACCCCTCCACTTT.